The 20 T cell receptor beta chains in this list originate from one sample, sequenced in a study of cytomegalovirus exposure and HLA in healthy donors. PCR employed 60 Vbeta and 13 Jbeta primers. Method: immunoSEQ multiplex PCR; TCRdb's copy keeps in-frame clones and lacks some. Here the sample spans tens of thousands of clones, 67% being singletons. Sequenced sample: PBMCs. These receptors were collected from a woman aged 45-59 years in good health and CMV-seropositive.

The rearrangement joins TRBV28 to TRBJ1-4, with 7 nucleotides matching TRBD1. The CDR3 is 12 residues long. Germline V gene sequence: CDR1 MDHEN, CDR2 SYDVKM. The V gene end was trimmed by 7 bases and the J gene end by 8 bases; junction bases not matched to a gene: 4. CDR3 residues: CASMRGQEKLFF. The CDR3 nucleotides read TGTGCCAGCATGAGGGGACAGGAAAAACTGTTTTTT.

The V and J genes are TRBV9 and TRBJ2-3, with TRBD2 matching over 11 bases. Germline lookup yields CDR1 SGDLS and CDR2 YYNGEE. The CDR3 is 15 amino acids. V trimming: 4 bases; J trimming: 3 bases; junction bases outside the gene matches: 4. The CDR3 nucleotides are TGTGCCAGCAGCTCGTTAGCGGGGGGGACAGATACGCAGTATTTT. It is translated as CASSSLAGGTDTQYF.

This chain joins TRBV7-3 and TRBJ2-3, with 7 nucleotides matching TRBD2. The germline V gene encodes CDR1 SGHTA and CDR2 FQGTGA. This CDR3 is built from 13 residues. V trimming: 5 bases; J trimming: 11 bases; junction bases outside the gene matches: 10. The CDR3 region is CASSLGGVAGQYF. The DNA for the CDR3 is TGTGCCAGCAGCCTGGGGGGTGTAGCGGGGCAGTATTTT.

This chain uses TRBV7-9 with TRBJ2-1, with D uncertain. There are 14 residues in the CDR3. Trimming removed 4 bases from V and 6 bases from J, with 13 bases in between. The germline CDR1 and CDR2 sequences are SEHNR and FQNEAQ (reference sequence). CDR3 amino acids: CASSSLVVGNEQFF. The CDR3 coding sequence is TGTGCCAGCAGCTCCCTAGTTGTGGGCAATGAGCAGTTCTTC.

V gene TRBV4-1 combines with J gene TRBJ1-1; 7 bases align to TRBD1. The CDR3 is made up of 14 amino acids. CDR1 and CDR2 from the germline V gene are MGHRA and YSYEKL. Trimming at V came to 0 bases and at J to 7 bases, leaving 5 bases not matched to a gene. CDR3 sequence (DNA): TGCGCCAGCAGCCAAGATCCGGGACAGTTTGAAGCTTTCTTT. Amino acids: CASSQDPGQFEAFF.

This clone has only a few counts. The V call is TRBV28, the J call TRBJ2-3; 8 bases agree with TRBD2. CDR1 and CDR2 from the germline V gene are MDHEN and SYDVKM. After removal of 10 bases from V and 6 bases from J, the junction contained 21 bases not matched to a gene. The CDR3 is 17 residues long. CDR3: CATARGLAGPPWDTQYF. CDR3 sequence (DNA): TGTGCCACCGCAAGGGGATTAGCGGGACCTCCTTGGGATACGCAGTATTTT. The variable domain in full, with the rest retrieved from reference TRBV28 and TRBJ2-3, is DVKVTQSSRYLVKRTGEKVFLECVQDMDHENMFWYRQDPGLGLRLIYFSYDVKMKEKGDIPEGYSVSREKKERFSLILESASTNQTSMYLCATARGLAGPPWDTQYFGPGTRLTVL.

The J gene is TRBJ1-2, the V gene TRBV4-2, with 8 bases aligning to TRBD1. The CDR3 spans 15 residues. V shed 3 bases, J shed 4 bases, and the junction held 7 bases outside the gene matches. The germline CDR1 and CDR2 sequences are LGHNA and YNFKEQ. The chain's CDR3 is CASSQQGAQSYGYTF. The CDR3 region has the DNA TGTGCCAGCAGCCAGCAGGGGGCGCAGAGCTATGGCTACACCTTC.

This clone was recorded a few times. The gene calls are TRBV11-2 and TRBJ2-7; 9 bases align to TRBD2. The CDR3 runs 15 residues. The junction had 7 bases not matched to a gene; V was cut back by 5 bases and J by 2 bases. Germline lookup yields CDR1 SGHAT and CDR2 FQNNGV. CDR3 nucleotides: TGTGCCAGCAGCCCTAGCGGGGACCTTACCTACGAGCAGTACTTC. It specifies CASSPSGDLTYEQYF.

The J gene is TRBJ1-4, the V gene TRBV4-2, with D uncertain. The germline V gene encodes CDR1 LGHNA and CDR2 YNFKEQ. CDR3 length: 15 residues. The ends were cut back, 4 bases at V and 7 bases at J, with 16 bases in the middle. CDR3 amino acids: CASSPTELGSEKLFF. DNA of the CDR3: TGTGCCAGCAGCCCAACCGAGCTAGGGAGTGAAAAACTGTTTTTT.

The genes are TRBV5-4 and TRBJ1-1; 8 bases align to TRBD1. The V gene end was trimmed by 5 bases and the J gene end by 3 bases; junction bases not matched to a gene: 3. CDR1 and CDR2 (germline): SGHNT, YYREEE (reference sequence). The CDR3 totals 13 residues. CDR3 residues: CASRGQGDTEAFF. Here the CDR3 DNA reads TGTGCCAGCAGAGGACAGGGTGACACTGAAGCTTTCTTT.

CDR3 loop: CASLRTANYGYTF. CDR3 DNA: TGTGCCAGTCTGAGGACAGCTAACTATGGCTACACCTTC. The chain combines TRBV2 with TRBJ1-2; tentatively, D is TRBD1 (6 bases). Germline V gene data show CDR1 as SNHLY and CDR2 as FYNNEI. CDR3 size: 13 residues. Deletions cut 9 bases from V and 0 bases from J, with 11 bases between.

The chain has TRBV14 and TRBJ2-7, with TRBD2 as a possible D gene (6 bases). The germline V gene encodes CDR1 SGHDN and CDR2 FVKESK. V lost 1 base and J lost 6, with 10 bases in between. The CDR3 covers 13 residues. In nucleotides, the CDR3 is TGTGCCAGCAGCCAAGTAGGAGGGGTCGAGCAGTACGTC. Translated: CASSQVGGVEQYV.

V gene TRBV5-1 combines with J gene TRBJ2-5; TRBD2 might be the D (7 bases). V gave up 7 bases and J gave up 1 base, with 17 bases separating them. The CDR3 has 15 residues. Germline-derived CDR1 and CDR2 are SGHRS and YFSETQ. The CDR3 loop reads CASLEGGGVQETQYF. CDR3 sequence (DNA): TGCGCCAGCCTGGAGGGAGGGGGGGTCCAAGAGACCCAGTACTTC.

Only a few counts were recorded for this clone. The gene calls are TRBV19 and TRBJ1-1; D is possibly TRBD1 (6 bases). Per germline, CDR1 LNHDA and CDR2 SQIVND (reference sequence). The CDR3 loop spans 15 amino acids. V lost 5 bases to trimming and J lost 1 base, with 14 bases between them. CDR3 amino acids: CASSLRRQENTEAFF. The CDR3 nucleotides read TGTGCCAGTAGTCTAAGAAGACAGGAGAACACTGAAGCTTTCTTT.

V gene TRBV18 combines with J gene TRBJ1-6, with TRBD1 as a possible D gene (6 bases). CDR1 KGHSH and CDR2 LQKENI come from the germline V gene. Trimming took 1 base from V and 5 from J, leaving 6 bases between them. The CDR3 totals 14 residues. Here the CDR3 reads CASSPQGDNSPLHF. Written as DNA, the CDR3 is TGTGCCAGCTCACCACAGGGGGATAATTCACCCCTCCACTTT. Full variable domain (outside the CDR3, taken from reference TRBV18 and TRBJ1-6): NAGVMQNPRHLVRRRGQEARLRCSPMKGHSHVYWYRQLPEEGLKFMVYLQKENIIDESGMPKERFSAEFPKEGPSILRIQQVVRGDSAAYFCASSPQGDNSPLHFGNGTRLTVT.

Here the CDR3 reads CASSLVGTGGVIYGYTF. In DNA form, the CDR3 reads TGTGCCAGCAGCTTAGTAGGGACAGGGGGCGTGATCTATGGCTACACCTTC. J is TRBJ1-2 and V is TRBV7-9; 12 nucleotides align to TRBD1. J was trimmed by 4 bases and V by 1 base; bases with no gene match: 7. This CDR3 has 17 residues. Germline-derived CDR1 and CDR2 are SEHNR and FQNEAQ (reference sequence).

V and J are TRBV11-3 and TRBJ2-5, with 7 bases lining up with TRBD2. Germline V gives CDR1 SGHNT, CDR2 YENEEA. This CDR3 is 15 amino acids long. With V trimmed by 5 bases and J by 3 bases, 9 bases remained unmatched. The CDR3 protein is CASSLTGGPKETQYF. Here the CDR3 DNA reads TGTGCCAGCAGCCTCACGGGGGGACCGAAAGAGACCCAGTACTTC.

The chain has TRBV21-1 and TRBJ2-1; the table's TRBD2 call for D was not verified on the DNA. TRBV21-1 is annotated as a pseudogene. CDR3 size: 14 residues. CDR3 sequence: CASSKGGGDNEQFF. Written as DNA, the CDR3 is TGTGCCAGCAGCAAAGGTGGCGGGGACAATGAGCAGTTCTTC.

This clone turned up a few times. V and J are TRBV5-1 and TRBJ1-2; D gene ambiguous. CDR3 length: 12 amino acids. V was cut by 4 bases and J by 0 bases, with 4 bases left in between. The germline gives CDR1 SGHRS, CDR2 YFSETQ. The CDR3 reads CASSPANYGYTF. In nucleotides, the CDR3 is TGCGCCAGCAGCCCAGCTAACTATGGCTACACCTTC.

The chain combines TRBV25-1 with TRBJ2-3, with a possible D match to TRBD1 (6 bases). Germline values: CDR1 MGHDK, CDR2 SYGVNS. Trimming cost V 1 base and J 6 bases, with 14 bases left between them. The CDR3 consists of 15 residues. The CDR3: CASSEWVRGVDTQYF. CDR3 nucleotide sequence: TGTGCCAGCAGTGAATGGGTCAGGGGAGTGGATACGCAGTATTTT.